The rows below give T cell receptor beta chains drawn from one sample of a study of T cells in Graves' hyperthyroidism and ophthalmopathy. Each CDR3 protein gets one entry after TCRdb re-called the multiplex PCR reads with MiXCR. The table has around 400,000 distinct CDR3 sequences, 13% seen once; the top ten hold about 9.1%. The specimen sequenced was blood. The receptors originated from a woman aged 18-29 years with Graves' hyperthyroidism. The CDR3 runs from the conserved cysteine through the conserved F or W. A D gene is named only where the DNA matches it firmly. Where a row states a size, it is once, few, many or the class of an expanded clone; other rows omit it.

d_call: NA
clone_size: few
j_call: TRBJ2-3
cdr3_length: 13
v_call: TRBV12-3/TRBV12-4
cdr3_aa: CASTPQQGDTQYF
cdr3_nt: TGTGCCAGCACCCCCCAACAGGGAGATACGCAGTATTTT

d_call: NA
clone_size: many
j_call: TRBJ2-7
cdr3_length: 13
v_call: TRBV27
cdr3_aa: CASSSGGHDEQYF
cdr3_nt: TGTGCCAGCAGTTCCGGGGGGCATGACGAGCAGTACTTC

d_call: TRBD1
clone_size: NA
j_call: TRBJ1-3
cdr3_length: 17
v_call: TRBV4-3
cdr3_aa: CASSRTTGTNWGNTIYF
cdr3_nt: TGCGCCAGCAGCCGAACGACAGGGACAAACTGGGGAAACACCATATATTTT

d_call: NA
clone_size: few
j_call: TRBJ1-2
cdr3_length: 17
v_call: TRBV7-9
cdr3_aa: CASSIYGGAGLDYGYTF
cdr3_nt: TGTGCCAGCAGCATTTATGGAGGGGCGGGATTAGACTATGGCTACACCTTC

d_call: NA
clone_size: few
j_call: TRBJ2-7
cdr3_length: 14
v_call: TRBV7-9
cdr3_aa: CASSPWGRENEQYF
cdr3_nt: TGTGCCAGCAGTCCATGGGGACGAGAGAACGAGCAGTACTTC

d_call: NA
clone_size: many
j_call: TRBJ2-6
cdr3_length: 15
v_call: TRBV6-2/TRBV6-3
cdr3_aa: CASSYRGTGANVLTF
cdr3_nt: TGTGCCAGCAGTTACCGAGGAACTGGGGCCAACGTCCTGACTTTC

d_call: NA
clone_size: many
j_call: TRBJ1-2
cdr3_length: 13
v_call: TRBV6-5
cdr3_aa: CASSLLGDNGYTF
cdr3_nt: TGTGCCAGCAGTTTGTTGGGGGACAATGGCTACACCTTC

d_call: NA
clone_size: many
j_call: TRBJ1-1
cdr3_length: 13
v_call: TRBV12-3/TRBV12-4
cdr3_aa: CASSLLVSTEAFF
cdr3_nt: TGTGCCAGCAGTTTACTAGTCTCCACTGAAGCTTTCTTT

d_call: NA
clone_size: many
j_call: TRBJ2-3
cdr3_length: 12
v_call: TRBV10-3
cdr3_aa: CAIKGSADTQYF
cdr3_nt: TGTGCCATCAAGGGTAGCGCAGATACGCAGTATTTT

d_call: NA
clone_size: NA
j_call: TRBJ1-1
cdr3_length: 13
v_call: TRBV20-1
cdr3_aa: CSARDLGGPTAFF
cdr3_nt: TGCAGTGCTAGAGATCTTGGGGGACCGACGGCTTTCTTT

d_call: TRBD2
clone_size: many
j_call: TRBJ2-1
cdr3_length: 15
v_call: TRBV20-1
cdr3_aa: CSARDPSGGPNEQFF
cdr3_nt: TGCAGTGCTAGAGATCCGAGCGGGGGACCCAATGAGCAGTTCTTC

d_call: NA
clone_size: once
j_call: TRBJ2-5
cdr3_length: 12
v_call: TRBV2
cdr3_aa: CASCRAQETQYF
cdr3_nt: TGTGCCAGCTGCCGGGCACAAGAGACCCAGTACTTC

d_call: TRBD1
clone_size: few
j_call: TRBJ1-1
cdr3_length: 15
v_call: TRBV10-3
cdr3_aa: CAVSGGTGPNTEAFF
cdr3_nt: TGTGCCGTCAGTGGCGGGACAGGCCCGAACACTGAAGCTTTCTTT

d_call: TRBD2
clone_size: many
j_call: TRBJ2-5
cdr3_length: 15
v_call: TRBV20-1
cdr3_aa: CSAPNSGREGETQYF
cdr3_nt: TGCAGTGCTCCTAATAGCGGGAGGGAAGGCGAGACCCAGTACTTC

d_call: TRBD1
clone_size: many
j_call: TRBJ2-1
cdr3_length: 14
v_call: TRBV20-1
cdr3_aa: CSAPGQGAYNEQFF
cdr3_nt: TGCAGTGCCCCAGGACAGGGAGCCTACAATGAGCAGTTCTTC

d_call: TRBD1
clone_size: many
j_call: TRBJ1-5
cdr3_length: 13
v_call: TRBV2
cdr3_aa: CASGTGMDQPQHF
cdr3_nt: TGTGCCAGCGGGACAGGGATGGATCAGCCCCAGCATTTT

d_call: NA
clone_size: many
j_call: TRBJ1-1
cdr3_length: 13
v_call: TRBV18
cdr3_aa: CASSPPPDTEAFF
cdr3_nt: TGTGCCAGCTCACCCCCGCCCGACACTGAAGCTTTCTTT

d_call: TRBD2
clone_size: many
j_call: TRBJ2-3
cdr3_length: 15
v_call: TRBV9
cdr3_aa: CASSAWGVAGDTQYF
cdr3_nt: TGTGCCAGCAGCGCATGGGGGGTAGCGGGTGATACGCAGTATTTT

d_call: TRBD1
clone_size: many
j_call: TRBJ1-5
cdr3_length: 17
v_call: TRBV5-1
cdr3_aa: CASSLGTGDFSNQPQHF
cdr3_nt: TGCGCCAGCAGCTTGGGGACAGGGGACTTTAGCAATCAGCCCCAGCATTTT

d_call: TRBD1
clone_size: many
j_call: TRBJ1-5
cdr3_length: 14
v_call: TRBV20-1
cdr3_aa: CSARSGTGNQPQHF
cdr3_nt: TGCAGTGCTAGATCGGGGACAGGGAATCAGCCCCAGCATTTT

d_call: NA
clone_size: many
j_call: TRBJ2-1
cdr3_length: 13
v_call: TRBV11-3
cdr3_aa: CASSLNPYNEQFF
cdr3_nt: TGTGCCAGCAGCCTGAACCCCTACAATGAGCAGTTCTTC

d_call: NA
clone_size: few
j_call: TRBJ2-1
cdr3_length: 16
v_call: TRBV10-1
cdr3_aa: CASSEQQGLSYNEQFF
cdr3_nt: TGCGCCAGCAGTGAACAACAGGGTCTCTCCTACAATGAGCAGTTCTTC

d_call: NA
clone_size: NA
j_call: TRBJ1-6
cdr3_length: 14
v_call: TRBV29-1
cdr3_aa: CSVRTDDYNSPLHF
cdr3_nt: TGCAGCGTCCGGACAGACGACTATAATTCACCCCTCCACTTT

d_call: TRBD1
clone_size: many
j_call: TRBJ1-1
cdr3_length: 14
v_call: TRBV7-9
cdr3_aa: CASATAGGYTEAFF
cdr3_nt: TGTGCCAGCGCTACTGCAGGGGGCTATACTGAAGCTTTCTTT